One and the same sample provided the 11 T cell receptor beta chains below, sequenced in a study of response to subunit inactivated influenza vaccine. A single record per CDR3 protein comes from TCRdb applying MiXCR to the RT-PCR reads. Of hundreds of thousands of distinct CDR3 sequences detected, 13% to 15% appear once; the ten largest clones hold 6.5% to 8%. This specimen consisted of PBMCs from blood, obtained roughly 15 days before vaccination. Receptors originate from a man aged 50 or older who received an inactivated influenza vaccine.

This rearrangement joins TRBV6-2 or TRBV6-3 to TRBJ2-1, with 11 positions matching TRBD2. The V gene's germline CDR1 is MNHEY and CDR2 SVGEGT. With V trimmed by 5 bases and J by 2 bases, 11 bases remained unmatched. This CDR3 comprises 18 residues. This CDR3 is CASSPSTLTSGAYNEQFF. In DNA form, the CDR3 reads TGTGCCAGCAGTCCCTCCACTCTGACTAGCGGGGCCTACAATGAGCAGTTCTTC.

This chain links TRBV3-1 with TRBJ2-3; 13 nucleotides line up with TRBD2. Germline V CDR1 and CDR2: LGHDT, YNNKEL (reference sequence). The CDR3 is made up of 16 amino acids. Unmatched junction bases numbered 4, after V lost 3 bases and J lost 4 bases. The CDR3 DNA follows: TGTGCCAGCAGCCAGGGACTAGCGGGGCGTCCAGATACGCAGTATTTT. Translating it yields CASSQGLAGRPDTQYF.

The chain links TRBV7-8 to TRBJ2-7; D is unclear. This CDR3 has 14 residues. Germline values: CDR1 SGHVS, CDR2 FQNEAQ. Trimming removed 1 base at V and 7 bases at J, with 14 bases between. CDR3 amino acids: CASSLEGISREQYF. DNA for the CDR3: TGTGCCAGCAGCTTAGAGGGCATCTCTCGAGAGCAGTACTTC.

This clonotype showed up many times. The chain has TRBV12-3 or TRBV12-4 and TRBJ1-5; D gene unclear. The CDR3 loop spans 14 amino acids. Trimming cost V 8 bases and J 2 bases, with 13 bases left between them. CDR3 region: CASSTRGGNQPQHF. The CDR3 nucleotides read TGTGCCAGCTCGACCAGAGGCGGCAATCAGCCCCAGCATTTT.

This clonotype turned up a few times. This rearrangement joins TRBV4-2 to TRBJ2-3; D possibly corresponds to TRBD1 (6 bases). CDR1 is LGHNA and CDR2 is YNFKEQ in the germline V gene. V lost 4 bases to trimming and J lost 0 bases, with 20 bases between them. This CDR3 is built from 18 residues. The CDR3 DNA sequence: TGTGCCAGCAGCCCAGGGGCTTTAAATCCGCCTAGCACAGATACGCAGTATTTT. It translates to CASSPGALNPPSTDTQYF.

This rearrangement joins TRBV4-2 to TRBJ2-5, with TRBD1 identical over 9 bases. The CDR3 spans 15 residues. Trimming removed 4 bases from V and 5 bases from J; junction bases left unmatched: 8. Germline values: CDR1 LGHNA, CDR2 YNFKEQ. CDR3 nucleotide sequence: TGTGCCAGCAGCCGGGGACAGGGATTTTGGGAGACCCAGTACTTC. The encoded protein is CASSRGQGFWETQYF.

About this clonotype itself: This may come from a read error, since a much larger clone is one base off. V and J are TRBV6-2 or TRBV6-3 and TRBJ2-7; TRBD2 matches 7 bases. Germline loops: CDR1 MNHEY, CDR2 SVGEGT. CDR3 length: 14 residues. J gave up 0 bases and V 4 bases, and 3 bases lay outside the gene matches. CDR3 bases: TGTGCCAGCAGTTGCCGACTAGCCTCCTACGAGCAGTACTTC. Protein sequence: CASSCRLASYEQYF.

This clonotype counts as medium-sized (0.01 to 0.1%). The chain joins TRBV30 to TRBJ2-1; D gene unclear. Germline assignment: CDR1 GTSNPN and CDR2 SVGIG (reference sequence). The V end was cut by 4 bases, the J end by 3 bases, with 4 bases between. The CDR3 is made up of 11 amino acids. CDR3: CAWIDYNEQFF. As DNA, the CDR3 is TGTGCCTGGATTGACTACAATGAGCAGTTCTTC. Looking up the rest from reference TRBV30 and TRBJ2-1 gives the full variable domain: SQTIHQWPATLVQPVGSPLSLECTVEGTSNPNLYWYRQAAGRGLQLLFYSVGIGQISSEVPQNLSASRPQDRQFILSSKKLLLSDSGFYLCAWIDYNEQFFGPGTRLTVL.

This clonotype was observed at least ten times. This chain uses TRBV12-3 or TRBV12-4 with TRBJ2-2; 8 nucleotides agree with TRBD1. The V gene end was trimmed by 11 bases and the J gene end by 4 bases; junction bases not matched to a gene: 9. This CDR3 spans 14 amino acids. The CDR3 spells CASIGQGGTGELFF. Written as DNA, the CDR3 is TGTGCCTCGATTGGACAGGGAGGCACCGGGGAGCTGTTTTTT.

The chain has TRBV4-1 and TRBJ1-4; the D is unclear. CDR1 and CDR2 from the germline V gene are MGHRA and YSYEKL. This CDR3 contains 16 residues. V lost 4 bases to trimming and J lost 7 bases, with 19 bases between them. CDR3 in DNA: TGCGCCAGCAGCCTCAATTTGGCAGTCAGAAGTGAAAAACTGTTTTTT. It encodes CASSLNLAVRSEKLFF.

A few counts support this clonotype. The chain joins TRBV29-1 to TRBJ1-3; D is uncertain. Germline assignment: CDR1 SQVTM and CDR2 ANQGSEA. The CDR3 loop spans 14 amino acids. V shed 6 bases and J shed 0 bases, with 12 bases lying between them. The CDR3 DNA follows: TGCAGCGTCGACCCCCAAGTCTCTGGAAACACCATATATTTT. Translating it yields CSVDPQVSGNTIYF.